Presented here are 32 T cell receptor beta chains from one specimen sequenced in a study of T-cell reconstitution after alpha-beta-depleted transplantation in children. Molecular barcoding with unique molecular identifiers was used for the TCRbeta library. TCRdb passed the PCR reads through MiXCR, listing each CDR3 protein once. Among about 500,000 distinct CDR3 sequences listed, approximately 32% were seen once. Sequenced material: PBMCs from the stem cell graft donor, taken from the stem cell graft. These receptors were collected from a human donor who donated a stem cell graft to a child with aplastic anemia.

This clonotype was seen a handful of times. The CDR3 sequence is CASSPVTGAKNIQYF. CDR3 DNA: TGTGCCAGCAGCCCCGTGACTGGAGCCAAAAACATTCAGTACTTC. The genes are TRBV7-2 and TRBJ2-4; D is uncertain. The CDR3 consists of 15 residues. V dropped 5 bases and J dropped 0 bases, with 11 bases sitting between them. Per the germline V gene, CDR1 is SGHTA and CDR2 is FQGNSA.

The chain couples TRBV3-1 to TRBJ2-5; tentative D call: TRBD2 (6 bases). The CDR3 contains 15 residues. V lost 5 bases and J lost 4, with 17 bases in between. Germline V gene sequence: CDR1 LGHDT, CDR2 YNNKEL (reference sequence). The CDR3 loop is CASSNAGSVGETQYF. In nucleotides, the CDR3 is TGTGCCAGCAGCAACGCGGGGTCGGTTGGAGAGACCCAGTACTTC.

CDR3 region: CASSLRLAGGQNNEQFF. For the CDR3, the DNA is TGTGCCAGCAGCTTAAGACTAGCGGGAGGTCAGAACAATGAGCAGTTCTTC. The rearrangement joins TRBV7-9 to TRBJ2-1; the match to TRBD2 covers 13 bases. CDR1 is SEHNR and CDR2 is FQNEAQ in the germline V gene (reference sequence). The trim removed 2 bases at V and 5 bases at J, leaving 6 bases unmatched. The CDR3 is 17 residues long.

This clonotype was counted between two and nine times. The rearrangement uses TRBV15 and TRBJ2-3; 9 positions agree with TRBD2. CDR3 length: 18 residues. Germline loops: CDR1 LNHNV, CDR2 YYDKDF (reference sequence). The V segment lost 0 bases and the J segment 5 bases; nucleotides outside the gene matches: 12. The CDR3 nucleotides are TGTGCCACCAGCAGAGATTGGCGGGAGGGCCCGGACGGAGATACGCAGTATTTT. This gives the protein CATSRDWREGPDGDTQYF.

This clonotype was counted only a few times. This sequence joins TRBV12-3 or TRBV12-4 and TRBJ1-5, with D perhaps TRBD1 (6 bases). V was clipped by 6 bases and J by 2 bases, with 17 bases between them. CDR3 size: 16 residues. The chain's CDR3 is CASSTIQGAGNQPQHF. DNA for the CDR3: TGTGCCAGCAGCACAATACAGGGTGCCGGCAATCAGCCCCAGCATTTT.

This clonotype was observed a handful of times. The CDR3 nucleotides are TGTGCCACCAGCAAGGACCGGGACCGAAGGGCCGGGGAGCTGTTTTTT. Protein: CATSKDRDRRAGELFF. This chain uses TRBV15 with TRBJ2-2; D is tentatively TRBD1 or TRBD2 (5 bases each). This CDR3 spans 16 amino acids. Germline values: CDR1 LNHNV, CDR2 YYDKDF (reference sequence). Between the trimmed V and J ends, which lost 4 bases and 6 bases, there was a span of 18 bases.

This clonotype appeared once. The chain combines TRBV11-2 with TRBJ2-1, with D unresolved. CDR3 length: 12 residues. V shed 7 bases and J shed 8 bases, with 12 bases lying between them. Germline V lookup: CDR1 SGHAT, CDR2 FQNNGV. The CDR3 loop reads CASTHTFDEQFF. DNA for the CDR3: TGTGCCAGCACCCATACGTTTGATGAGCAGTTCTTC.

The J gene is TRBJ2-1, the V gene TRBV4-3; D uncertain. This CDR3 region has 14 residues. In germline, CDR1 is LGHNA, CDR2 YSLEER. The germline V and J ends were trimmed by 0 bases and 3 bases, with 6 bases remaining between them. In nucleotides, the CDR3 is TGCGCCAGCAGCCAAGACCTAAACTACAATGAGCAGTTCTTC. Its protein is CASSQDLNYNEQFF.

At least ten counts were recorded for this clonotype. The chain employs TRBV6-4 and TRBJ1-5; 9 bases line up with TRBD1. CDR1 MRHNA and CDR2 SNTAGT come from the germline V gene. The V segment lost 5 bases and the J segment 2 bases; nucleotides outside the gene matches: 4. This CDR3 spans 15 amino acids. The CDR3 nucleotides read TGTGCCAGCAGTCAAACAGGGGGCGGCAATCAGCCCCAGCATTTT. Protein: CASSQTGGGNQPQHF.

The rearrangement uses TRBV9 and TRBJ2-3; 7 bases fit TRBD1. The CDR3 is made up of 15 amino acids. Germline loops: CDR1 SGDLS, CDR2 YYNGEE. The trim removed 2 bases at V and 6 bases at J, leaving 9 bases unmatched. In DNA form, the CDR3 reads TGTGCCAGCAGCGTGGGCGACAGGGACGCGGATACGCAGTATTTT. The encoded protein is CASSVGDRDADTQYF.

In its sample, this clonotype was seen once. This chain uses TRBV21-1 with TRBJ2-2. TRBV21-1 is listed as a pseudogene. The CDR3 is 14 amino acids. As DNA, the CDR3 is TGTGCCAGCAGCAATGAAGGGATCGCCGGGGAGCTGTTTTTT. As protein: CASSNEGIAGELFF.

The V and J genes are TRBV4-2 and TRBJ2-1, with D tentatively TRBD2 (5 bases). Germline values: CDR1 LGHNA, CDR2 YNFKEQ. The CDR3 totals 15 residues. The ends were cut back, 0 bases at V and 4 bases at J, with 10 bases in the middle. The chain's CDR3 is CASSQEGGRYNEQFF. DNA for the CDR3: TGTGCCAGCAGCCAAGAAGGAGGCAGGTACAATGAGCAGTTCTTC.

The chain joins TRBV15 to TRBJ1-1; D is ambiguous. CDR1 LNHNV and CDR2 YYDKDF come from the germline V gene (reference sequence). The CDR3 sequence is 15 residues long. Trimming took 3 bases from V and 0 from J, leaving 11 bases between them. Here the CDR3 DNA reads TGTGCCACCAGCAGGGAGTGGGGATTGAACACTGAAGCTTTCTTT. Translation: CATSREWGLNTEAFF.

This chain connects TRBV7-2 to TRBJ2-1, with D tentatively TRBD1 (5 bases). The CDR3 runs to 16 residues. The V end was cut by 1 base, the J end by 4 bases, with 14 bases between. Germline values: CDR1 SGHTA, CDR2 FQGNSA. DNA for the CDR3: TGTGCCAGCAGCTTAGGGGGCGGCTCGCTTTACAATGAGCAGTTCTTC. Translating it yields CASSLGGGSLYNEQFF.

The V gene is TRBV5-1, the J gene TRBJ1-1; no clear D gene. The V and J ends lost 0 bases and 5 bases respectively, with 14 bases between them. This CDR3 has 15 amino acids. Looked up from germline, CDR1 is SGHRS and CDR2 is YFSETQ. CDR3 in DNA: TGCGCCAGCAGCTTGGACGGGGTGTCGTGGACTGAAGCTTTCTTT. Its protein product is CASSLDGVSWTEAFF.

This clonotype has a handful of counts. The rearrangement joins TRBV20-1 to TRBJ1-2; D is ambiguous. Looked up from germline, CDR1 is DFQATT and CDR2 is SNEGSKA (reference sequence). With 1 base removed from V and 6 bases from J, the gap between germline ends came to 6 bases. The CDR3 spans 11 residues. The CDR3: CSARAPDGYTF. The CDR3 coding sequence is TGCAGTGCTAGAGCCCCGGATGGCTACACCTTC.

V usage is TRBV12-3 or TRBV12-4 and J usage is TRBJ2-3; possibly TRBD1 for D (5 bases). Trimming stripped 3 bases from V and 4 bases from J, with 20 bases between. This CDR3 comprises 17 residues. The CDR3 is CASSFYLQGKNPDTQYF. CDR3 nucleotide sequence: TGTGCCAGCAGTTTCTATCTGCAGGGTAAAAATCCAGATACGCAGTATTTT.

On this clonotype: Germline is not matched at one junction end, which may reflect a read error. The rearrangement uses TRBV7-2 and TRBJ2-3; 9 bases line up with TRBD2. Germline V lookup: CDR1 SGHTA, CDR2 FQGNSA. This CDR3 region has 16 residues. CDR3 region: CASSYLRTSVLDTQYF. CDR3 in DNA: TGCGCCAGCAGCTACCTCCGGACTAGCGTCCTAGATACGCAGTATTTT.

The J gene is TRBJ2-1, the V gene TRBV7-9, with D possibly matching TRBD2 (6 bases). Per the germline V gene, CDR1 is SEHNR and CDR2 is FQNEAQ (reference sequence). Trimming removed 2 bases from V and 8 bases from J, with 10 bases in between. CDR3 size: 13 residues. The DNA of the CDR3 is TGTGCCAGCAGCTTAATTACGGGAGATGAGCAGTTCTTC. It encodes CASSLITGDEQFF.

This clonotype turned up a few times. The V gene is TRBV12-3 or TRBV12-4, the J gene TRBJ2-1; 13 nucleotides match TRBD2. The CDR3 runs to 18 residues. V lost 2 bases to trimming and J lost 4 bases; unmatched junction nucleotides: 8. Here the CDR3 DNA reads TGTGCCAGCAGTTTAATATCCGGGACTAGCGGGGATTACAATGAGCAGTTCTTC. This translates into CASSLISGTSGDYNEQFF.

The CDR3 coding sequence is TGCGCCAGCAGCTTAGGCTCAAGGGTCGGCACTGAAGCTTTCTTT. It codes for CASSLGSRVGTEAFF. This rearrangement joins TRBV5-1 to TRBJ1-1, with D uncertain. This CDR3 is 15 amino acids long. Germline CDR1 and CDR2: SGHRS and YFSETQ. Trimming shortened V by 2 bases and J by 4 bases, and 15 bases separated the two germline ends.

This rearrangement joins TRBV28 to TRBJ2-7; 8 bases line up with TRBD2. Germline values: CDR1 MDHEN, CDR2 SYDVKM. The CDR3 runs 16 residues. J was trimmed by 7 bases and V by 4 bases; bases with no gene match: 15. CDR3 in DNA: TGTGCCAGCAGTTCCTCAAGCGGGAGTCCTCGTAGGGAGCAGTACTTC. Its translation: CASSSSSGSPRREQYF.

There are a few counts of this clonotype. The rearrangement uses TRBV15 and TRBJ2-2; D is undetermined. This CDR3 has 16 residues. The ends were cut back, 0 bases at V and 0 bases at J, with 8 bases in the middle. Germline V gene data show CDR1 as LNHNV and CDR2 as YYDKDF (reference sequence). The chain's CDR3 is CATSRERDPNTGELFF. CDR3 DNA sequence: TGTGCCACCAGCAGAGAACGAGACCCGAACACCGGGGAGCTGTTTTTT.

This clonotype was found a few times. The genes are TRBV7-9 and TRBJ1-3; D remains ambiguous. Germline V gives CDR1 SEHNR, CDR2 FQNEAQ (reference sequence). The CDR3 sequence is 14 residues long. Deletions cut 7 bases from V and 8 bases from J, with 18 bases between. In DNA form, the CDR3 reads TGTGCCAGCACCAATTACCCCAAGGAGGACACCATATATTTT. Protein: CASTNYPKEDTIYF.

This clonotype was counted a few times. This chain connects TRBV14 to TRBJ1-2, with 7 nucleotides matching TRBD1. The CDR3 length is 13 residues. CDR1 and CDR2 from the germline V gene are SGHDN and FVKESK. V lost 3 bases and J lost 6; bases outside the gene matches: 4. This CDR3 reads CASSQLQGNGYTF. The CDR3 DNA is TGTGCCAGCAGCCAGCTACAGGGGAATGGCTACACCTTC.

The chain carries TRBV5-1 and TRBJ2-3; no reliable D call. Germline V gene lookup returns CDR1 SGHRS and CDR2 YFSETQ. CDR3 length: 13 residues. V shed 4 bases and J shed 6 bases, with 12 bases lying between them. In DNA, the CDR3 is TGCGCCAGCAGCGCTACCCCCCCGGATACGCAGTATTTT. Its translation is CASSATPPDTQYF. The full variable domain, rest sourced from reference TRBV5-1 and TRBJ2-3, is KAGVTQTPRYLIKTRGQQVTLSCSPISGHRSVSWYQQTPGQGLQFLFEYFSETQRNKGNFPGRFSGRQFSNSRSEMNVSTLELGDSALYLCASSATPPDTQYFGPGTRLTVL.

V gene TRBV7-2 combines with J gene TRBJ2-7; no firm D call. V was shortened by 4 bases and J by 4 bases, with 5 bases between the two germline ends. The V gene's germline CDR1 is SGHTA and CDR2 FQGNSA. CDR3 length: 11 residues. The CDR3 DNA reads TGTGCCAGCAGCTCACATTACGAGCAGTACTTC. It codes for CASSSHYEQYF. The full variable domain, its missing parts supplied by reference TRBV7-2 and TRBJ2-7, is GAGVSQSPSNKVTEKGKDVELRCDPISGHTALYWYRQSLGQGLEFLIYFQGNSAPDKSGLPSDRFSAERTGGSVSTLTIQRTQQEDSAVYLCASSSHYEQYFGPGTRLTVT.

This chain joins TRBV19 and TRBJ1-2; D might be TRBD1 (5 bases). V dropped 4 bases and J dropped 4 bases, with 13 bases sitting between them. From germline, CDR1 is LNHDA and CDR2 SQIVND (reference sequence). The CDR3 totals 14 residues. The CDR3 DNA sequence: TGTGCCAGTAGTAGGGGCAGCATGGGCTATGGCTACACCTTC. Protein sequence: CASSRGSMGYGYTF.

The chain links TRBV4-1 to TRBJ2-1, with 7 bases lining up with TRBD2. CDR1 is MGHRA and CDR2 is YSYEKL in the germline V gene. The V and J ends lost 4 bases and 6 bases, in that order; junction bases with no gene match: 18. The CDR3 runs 18 residues. CDR3 sequence: CASSPFGLPERDSNEQFF. In DNA, the CDR3 is TGCGCCAGCAGCCCATTTGGACTGCCCGAGCGGGATAGCAATGAGCAGTTCTTC.

This clonotype was observed a handful of times. The chain has TRBV7-2 and TRBJ2-1; 11 positions agree with TRBD2. CDR1 and CDR2 from the germline V gene are SGHTA and FQGNSA. CDR3 length: 17 residues. The J segment lost 3 bases and the V segment lost 4 bases, leaving 8 bases of the junction unmatched. The CDR3, as DNA: TGTGCCAGCAGCTACCGGACTAGCGGGCAACACTACAATGAGCAGTTCTTC. It translates to CASSYRTSGQHYNEQFF. The full variable domain, in which reference TRBV7-2 and TRBJ2-1 provide the parts outside the CDR3, is GAGVSQSPSNKVTEKGKDVELRCDPISGHTALYWYRQSLGQGLEFLIYFQGNSAPDKSGLPSDRFSAERTGGSVSTLTIQRTQQEDSAVYLCASSYRTSGQHYNEQFFGPGTRLTVL.

This clonotype was found many times. V and J are TRBV5-6 and TRBJ2-1; D unclear. Germline V CDR1 and CDR2: SGHDT, YYEEEE. This CDR3 contains 12 residues. V was pared by 0 bases and J by 7 bases, with 5 bases between. In nucleotides, the CDR3 is TGTGCCAGCAGCTTGGGCCTAAATGAGCAGTTCTTC. It translates to CASSLGLNEQFF.

The CDR3 DNA is TGTGCCAGCAGTCAGGGGATTAGCACAGATACGCAGTATTTT. This gives the protein CASSQGISTDTQYF. The chain joins TRBV2 to TRBJ2-3; weak D call: TRBD1 (6 bases). V shed 5 bases and J shed 0 bases, with 9 bases lying between them. The CDR3 runs 14 residues. Germline values: CDR1 SNHLY, CDR2 FYNNEI.